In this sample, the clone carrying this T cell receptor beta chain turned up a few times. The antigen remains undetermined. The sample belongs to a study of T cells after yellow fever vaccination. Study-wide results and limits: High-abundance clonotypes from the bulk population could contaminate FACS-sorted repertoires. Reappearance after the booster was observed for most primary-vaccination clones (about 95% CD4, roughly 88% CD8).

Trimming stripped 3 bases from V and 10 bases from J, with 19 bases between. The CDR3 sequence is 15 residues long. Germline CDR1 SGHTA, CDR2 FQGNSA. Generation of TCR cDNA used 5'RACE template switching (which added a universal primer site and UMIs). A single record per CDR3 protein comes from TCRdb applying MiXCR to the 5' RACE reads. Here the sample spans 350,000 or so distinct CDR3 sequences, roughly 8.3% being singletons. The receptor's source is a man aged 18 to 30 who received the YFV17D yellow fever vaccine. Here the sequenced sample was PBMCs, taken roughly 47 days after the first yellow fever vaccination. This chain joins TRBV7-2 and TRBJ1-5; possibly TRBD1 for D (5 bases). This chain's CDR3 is CASSFRPDTLFPQHF. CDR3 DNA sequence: TGTGCCAGCAGCTTTAGACCGGACACCCTCTTTCCCCAGCATTTT.